These 20 T cell receptor beta chains originate from one sample sequenced in a study of OX40 agonist ivuxolimab in advanced cancers. Measured with immunoSEQ multiplex PCR; TCRdb has only the in-frame clones, and not every one. The data show about 73,000 clones, with roughly 90% seen just once and over 7.5% held by the top ten. Material: CD4+ or CD8+ T cells sorted from blood, obtained in a trial of the OX40 agonist ivuxolimab. Receptors originate from an adult with an advanced solid tumor such as melanoma, head and neck, liver or kidney cancer.

On this clone: The sample carries other DNA sequences with the same CDR3. The chain employs TRBV19 and TRBJ1-2; D possibly corresponds to TRBD1 (5 bases). V was clipped by 3 bases and J by 4 bases, with 6 bases between them. CDR3 length: 12 residues. Germline V gene lookup returns CDR1 LNHDA and CDR2 SQIVND (reference sequence). Here the CDR3 reads CASSMGGYGYTF. The CDR3 DNA sequence: TGTGCCAGTAGTATGGGGGGCTATGGCTACACCTTC. Looking up the rest from reference TRBV19 and TRBJ1-2 gives the full variable domain: DGGITQSPKYLFRKEGQNVTLSCEQNLNHDAMYWYRQDPGQGLRLIYYSQIVNDFQKGDIAEGYSVSREKKESFPLTVTSAQKNPTAFYLCASSMGGYGYTFGSGTRLTVV.

The chain couples TRBV27 to TRBJ2-7; 8 nucleotides match TRBD2. The J segment lost 6 bases and the V segment lost 8 bases, leaving 9 bases of the junction unmatched. The CDR3 totals 13 residues. Germline V gives CDR1 MNHEY, CDR2 SMNVEV (reference sequence). The CDR3 coding sequence is TGTGCCAGCGGCGGGGGGCTGATGGGCGAGCAGTACTTC. Its translation: CASGGGLMGEQYF.

This chain links TRBV5-1 with TRBJ1-2; unclear D gene. The germline V gene encodes CDR1 SGHRS and CDR2 YFSETQ. V lost 3 bases, J lost 3 bases, and 15 bases lay in between. The CDR3 is made up of 15 amino acids. The CDR3 sequence is CASSSQANFDYGYTF. CDR3 nucleotide sequence: TGCGCCAGCAGCTCCCAGGCTAATTTTGACTATGGCTACACCTTC.

This rearrangement joins TRBV13 to TRBJ2-3; 7 nucleotides agree with TRBD1. The CDR3 spans 16 residues. Trimming cost V 6 bases and J 2 bases; bases outside gene matches: 11. Germline V lookup: CDR1 PRHDT, CDR2 FYEKMQ (reference sequence). The CDR3 loop reads CASSRRGDRDTDTQYF. CDR3 DNA: TGTGCCAGCAGTCGTCGTGGCGACAGGGACACAGATACGCAGTATTTT.

This sequence joins TRBV9 and TRBJ1-4; maybe TRBD1 (6 bases). Between the trimmed V and J ends, which lost 3 bases and 4 bases, there was a span of 10 bases. The CDR3 contains 14 residues. Looked up from germline, CDR1 is SGDLS and CDR2 is YYNGEE. The CDR3 sequence: CASSGTAVNEKLFF. CDR3 coding DNA: TGTGCCAGCAGCGGGACAGCAGTTAATGAAAAACTGTTTTTT.

The gene calls are TRBV7-6 and TRBJ2-1, with D uncertain. Germline V gene lookup returns CDR1 SGHVS and CDR2 FNYEAQ. Trimming cost V 1 base and J 6 bases, with 10 bases left between them. The CDR3 is made up of 14 amino acids. In nucleotides, the CDR3 is TGTGCCAGCAGCTTAGGACTGGGTGGCAATGAGCAGTTCTTC. As protein: CASSLGLGGNEQFF.

The chain couples TRBV4-1 to TRBJ2-1; D is unresolved. CDR1 and CDR2 (germline): MGHRA, YSYEKL. This CDR3 region has 11 residues. The V end lost 0 bases, the J end lost 10 bases, and 4 bases lay between the germline ends. As DNA, the CDR3 is TGCGCCAGCAGCCAAGATTGGGAGCAGTTCTTC. Its protein product is CASSQDWEQFF.

This chain links TRBV6-5 with TRBJ2-5; 9 bases match TRBD2. The assigned J gene may be wrong: the sequence end matches TRBJ2-7 better. This CDR3 has 14 residues. Looked up from germline, CDR1 is MNHEY and CDR2 is SVGAGI. The CDR3 DNA follows: TGTGCCAGCAGTATAGGAGCGGGGGGCTACGAGCAGTACTTC. Protein sequence: CASSIGAGGYEQYF.

The V gene is TRBV19, the J gene TRBJ2-3; D remains ambiguous. Germline V gene lookup returns CDR1 LNHDA and CDR2 SQIVND (reference sequence). The CDR3 is 13 residues long. The V end lost 5 bases, the J end lost 2 bases, and 8 bases lay between the germline ends. The CDR3, as DNA: TGTGCCAGTAGTCTGGTAGCCACAGATACGCAGTATTTT. Translated: CASSLVATDTQYF.

This sequence joins TRBV2 and TRBJ1-6; D possibly corresponds to TRBD1 (6 bases). The CDR3 sequence is 16 residues long. Germline assignment: CDR1 SNHLY and CDR2 FYNNEI. Trimming took off 3 bases at V and 2 bases at J, with 11 bases between the two ends. The DNA of the CDR3 is TGTGCCAGCAGTGAGCGGAGACAGGCCTATAATTCACCCCTCCACTTT. This sequence encodes CASSERRQAYNSPLHF.

J is TRBJ1-2 and V is TRBV7-9; D might be TRBD1 (5 bases). The CDR3 spans 16 residues. From germline, CDR1 is SEHNR and CDR2 FQNEAQ (reference sequence). Trimming removed 1 base from V and 3 bases from J, with 15 bases in between. CDR3 sequence: CASSLEGRSPDYGYTF. Here the CDR3 DNA reads TGTGCCAGCAGCTTAGAGGGACGCTCCCCGGACTATGGCTACACCTTC.

This sequence joins TRBV4-3 and TRBJ1-1; TRBD1 matches 11 bases. The V gene's germline CDR1 is LGHNA and CDR2 YSLEER. V was pared by 4 bases and J by 7 bases, with 11 bases of the junction left unmatched. CDR3 size: 16 residues. The DNA of the CDR3 is TGCGCCAGCAGCCGTTCTGTTGGGACAGGGGGTGTTGAAGCTTTCTTT. Residues: CASSRSVGTGGVEAFF.

V usage is TRBV27 and J usage is TRBJ2-7; 13 bases are shared with TRBD2. The CDR3 spans 15 residues. Germline V gene data show CDR1 as MNHEY and CDR2 as SMNVEV (reference sequence). V was clipped by 6 bases and J by 9 bases; unmatched bases: 11. The CDR3 DNA reads TGTGCCAGCAGCCCCGGGACTAGCGGGGCTTCCGTGCAGTACTTC. It translates to CASSPGTSGASVQYF.

The chain combines TRBV2 with TRBJ2-5; maybe TRBD2 (6 bases). The V gene's germline CDR1 is SNHLY and CDR2 FYNNEI. The CDR3 consists of 15 residues. Trimming took off 5 bases at V and 5 bases at J, with 18 bases between the two ends. The CDR3: CASSTSGLRGETQYF. DNA of the CDR3: TGTGCCAGCAGTACCTCCGGGCTACGGGGGGAGACCCAGTACTTC. The full variable domain, with the rest looked up from reference TRBV2 and TRBJ2-5, is EPEVTQTPSHQVTQMGQEVILRCVPISNHLYFYWYRQILGQKVEFLVSFYNNEISEKSEIFDDQFSVERPDGSNFTLKIRSTKLEDSAMYFCASSTSGLRGETQYFGPGTRLLVL.

This chain uses TRBV11-1 with TRBJ1-1; D not certain. V lost 3 bases, J lost 7 bases, and 18 bases lay in between. The CDR3 has 15 residues. Germline assignment: CDR1 SGHAT and CDR2 FQDESV (reference sequence). CDR3 in DNA: TGTGCCAGCAGCTTTGTGGCCGGCACACCGGATGAAGCTTTCTTT. This encodes CASSFVAGTPDEAFF. Based on the CDR3 plus reference TRBV11-1 and TRBJ1-1, the full variable domain is EAEVAQSPRYKITEKSQAVAFWCDPISGHATLYWYRQILGQGPELLVQFQDESVVDDSQLPKDRFSAERLKGVDSTLKIQPAELGDSAMYLCASSFVAGTPDEAFFGQGTRLTVV.

Here the CDR3 reads CASSGAWHGANVLTF. In nucleotides, the CDR3 is TGTGCCAGCAGTGGCGCCTGGCATGGGGCCAACGTCCTGACTTTC. This chain uses TRBV2 with TRBJ2-6; no definite D call. V shed 4 bases and J shed 3 bases, with 10 bases lying between them. Germline CDR1 is SNHLY and CDR2 is FYNNEI. The CDR3 is 15 amino acids.

The table lists this clone with a count of one. The chain is built from TRBV1 and TRBJ2-7; no DNA check was done on the table's D call, TRBD2. TRBV1 is a pseudogene. The CDR3 runs 19 residues. The CDR3: CTSSPGTSGEILLPYEQYF. The CDR3 nucleotides read TGCACCAGCAGCCCCGGGACTAGCGGGGAAATACTCCTGCCCTACGAGCAGTACTTC.

The V and J genes are TRBV13 and TRBJ1-1; 7 bases map to TRBD1. This CDR3 is 14 amino acids long. V dropped 4 bases and J dropped 1; count of bases not matched to a gene: 3. Germline lookup yields CDR1 PRHDT and CDR2 FYEKMQ (reference sequence). The CDR3 DNA reads as TGTGCCAGCAGCTCCAACAGGGGGAACACTGAAGCTTTCTTT. It yields the protein CASSSNRGNTEAFF.

The chain links TRBV6-5 to TRBJ2-2; no clear D. V was clipped by 2 bases and J by 1 base, with 8 bases between them. This CDR3 contains 15 residues. The germline V gene encodes CDR1 MNHEY and CDR2 SVGAGI. DNA for the CDR3: TGTGCCAGCAGTTACATAGCCGAGAACACCGGGGAGCTGTTTTTT. Translation: CASSYIAENTGELFF.

The chain uses TRBV9 and TRBJ1-6; unclear D gene. The germline gives CDR1 SGDLS, CDR2 YYNGEE. The CDR3 totals 13 residues. With 3 bases removed from V and 9 bases from J, the gap between germline ends came to 10 bases. The CDR3 region has the DNA TGTGCCAGCAGCGCCCTTCTAGGTTCACCCCTCCACTTT. It yields the protein CASSALLGSPLHF. Based on the CDR3 plus reference TRBV9 and TRBJ1-6, the full variable domain is DSGVTQTPKHLITATGQRVTLRCSPRSGDLSVYWYQQSLDQGLQFLIQYYNGEERAKGNILERFSAQQFPDLHSELNLSSLELGDSALYFCASSALLGSPLHFGNGTRLTVT.